Listed here is a single T cell receptor (beta chain). Participant age was about 18 to 89 years, and participants resided in around 24 US areas. This specimen belongs to a study of blood T cell repertoires in COVID-19. Here immunoSEQ multiplex PCR was the method, and the copy in TCRdb shows in-frame clones only, minus some. Of fewer than 250,000 clones in the sample, under 90% were seen once. With 1 base clipped from V and 5 bases from J, the junction kept 6 bases outside the gene matches. The CDR3 is made up of 16 amino acids. Germline CDR1 is LGHDT and CDR2 is YNNKEL (reference sequence). Material: PBMCs or T cells enriched from blood (not recorded which). This receptor was taken from a man in his sixties who had recovered from COVID-19. The chain uses TRBV3-1 (or the pseudogene TRBV3-2) and TRBJ2-2, with 8 bases lining up with TRBD2. The CDR3 is CASSQGLAGRTGELFF. The CDR3 bases are TGTGCCAGCAGCCAAGGTCTAGCGGGCAGAACCGGGGAGCTGTTTTTT.